These 5 T cell receptor beta chains were sequenced from one sample in a study of blood T cell repertoires in COVID-19 (TCRdb year 2020). Libraries were built with the immunoSEQ multiplex PCR assay. Entries here come from immuneACCESS through TCRdb and include only in-frame sequences with V and J called. Some clones fail to appear in such tables; in the studies checked, an unresolved V gene covers under half of the shortfall, and the cause of the remainder is unknown. The sample profile shows under 500,000 clones; around 89% of them were found once. The top ten hold 4.3% of the sample. The sequencing input was peripheral blood. These receptors were collected from a young woman with acute or convalescent COVID-19.

This clone was recorded once. The J gene is TRBJ2-3, the V gene TRBV5-4; 10 nucleotides agree with TRBD2. This CDR3 is built from 17 residues. The V and J ends lost 2 bases and 4 bases, in that order; junction bases with no gene match: 10. CDR1 SGHNT and CDR2 YYREEE come from the germline V gene (reference sequence). Written as DNA, the CDR3 is TGTGCCAGCAGCTTTAGAGCGGGGGGGCTTTACGCAGATACGCAGTATTTT. Residues: CASSFRAGGLYADTQYF. The variable domain in full, completed from reference TRBV5-4 and TRBJ2-3, reads ETGVTQSPTHLIKTRGQQVTLRCSSQSGHNTVSWYQQALGQGPQFIFQYYREEENGRGNFPPRFSGLQFPNYSSELNVNALELDDSALYLCASSFRAGGLYADTQYFGPGTRLTVL.

As for this clone: This specimen includes other DNA sequences encoding the same CDR3. This sequence joins TRBV19 and TRBJ1-3; D not resolved. CDR1 LNHDA and CDR2 SQIVND come from the germline V gene (reference sequence). V gave up 3 bases and J gave up 0 bases, with 6 bases separating them. The CDR3 totals 14 residues. CDR3 amino acids: CASSILSSGNTIYF. CDR3 DNA sequence: TGTGCCAGTAGTATTCTCAGCTCTGGAAACACCATATATTTT.

The sample holds one count of this clone. The genes are TRBV18 and TRBJ2-2; TRBD2 agrees at 8 bases. Germline CDR1 and CDR2: KGHSH and LQKENI. Losses at the gene ends were 4 bases for V and 4 bases for J; bases not matched to a gene: 8. This CDR3 is built from 16 residues. CDR3 in DNA: TGTGCCAGCTCACGGTCCGCGGGGGGCAGCACCGGGGAGCTGTTTTTT. Encoded protein: CASSRSAGGSTGELFF.

This sequence joins TRBV30 and TRBJ1-1; perhaps TRBD1 as D (5 bases). In germline, CDR1 is GTSNPN, CDR2 SVGIG (reference sequence). The CDR3 is made up of 12 amino acids. V was trimmed by 4 bases and J by 8 bases, leaving 14 bases between them. The CDR3 region is CAWTVDSPEAFF. Here the CDR3 DNA reads TGTGCCTGGACCGTAGACAGCCCAGAAGCTTTCTTT.

The rearrangement joins TRBV5-1 to TRBJ2-2; 9 bases agree with TRBD2. Germline V gene lookup returns CDR1 SGHRS and CDR2 YFSETQ. The CDR3 is 17 residues long. After removal of 0 bases from V and 2 bases from J, the junction contained 5 bases not matched to a gene. CDR3 DNA: TGCGCCAGCAGCTTGGGAATAGCGGGGGATAACACCGGGGAGCTGTTTTTT. As protein: CASSLGIAGDNTGELFF.